This T cell receptor beta chain was retrieved from a study of shared clonotypes between healthy human individuals. V was cut by 8 bases and J by 4 bases, with 14 bases left in between. CDR1 and CDR2 (germline): MNHEY, SVGAGI. CDR3 size: 13 residues. TCRdb's table, derived via immunoSEQ multiplex PCR, lists solely in-frame clones and lacks some. The table lists more than 2 million clones, about 95% of them singletons. CD45RO-negative, CCR7-selected cells formed the naive CD8 fraction, which excluded terminally differentiated effector memory CD45RA+ cells. The sequenced sample was naive CD8+ T cells sorted from blood. The rearrangement joins TRBV6-5 to TRBJ1-2; no clear D. The receptor's source is a man between 18 and 29 years old in good health. The CDR3 region is CASGLIGSYGYTF. Here the CDR3 DNA reads TGTGCCAGCGGTCTCATTGGGTCCTATGGCTACACCTTC.